This entry is about one TCR beta chain. Its antigen remains unidentified. No qualities accompany the bases; no much larger clone lies one base away. The data are from a study of control samples from healthy donors and cancer patients (dated by TCRdb to 2020 to 2021). Libraries were prepared through the immunoSEQ multiplex PCR assay. The source is immuneACCESS, and TCRdb retained only in-frame sequences with V and J called. Part of the clones is not carried over; for the studies checked, unresolved V genes explain less than half of this, and the remainder is unexplained. A total of roughly 160,000 clones appear in this sample, less than 95% of them only once. Of the sample, 11% to 15% falls within the top ten clones. The CDR3 covers 15 residues, taking in both the cysteine and the phenylalanine. Only the CDR3 part of the read is kept: 45 bases, read in frame from the first base. V has 2 bases trimmed and J has 5 bases trimmed; junction bases matching no gene number 5. From the germline V gene (reference sequence), CDR1 is LGHDT and CDR2 is YNNKEL.

Sequencing was done on a sample of PBMCs. This sequence uses TRBV3-1 (or the pseudogene TRBV3-2) and TRBJ2-1; 8 bases in the junction line up with TRBD1. This TCR came from a man between 60 and 75 years old with colorectal cancer. For the CDR3, the sequence is CASSQSAGGHNEQFF. The base sequence is TGTGCCAGCAGCCAATCGGCAGGGGGCCACAATGAGCAGTTCTTC.